This T cell receptor beta chain was captured in a study of CD8 T cells in Susac syndrome. TCR beta sequencing was performed on blood CD8+ and CD4+ T cells. The individuals used as controls were healthy donors who had been matched for both age and sex. About 0.45 to 1 ug RNA was reverse transcribed with random hexamers. An immunoSEQ multiplex PCR generated amplified TCR beta CDR3 products spanning 54 Vbeta and 13 Jbeta. TCRdb fed the immunoSEQ multiplex PCR reads into MiXCR, producing one record per CDR3 protein. The profile shows about 200,000 distinct CDR3 sequences, 95% of them singletons. CDR3 size: 13 residues. Per the germline V gene, CDR1 is MNHNY and CDR2 is SVGAGI (reference sequence). The ends were cut back, 6 bases at V and 11 bases at J, with 19 bases in the middle.

Sequencing used CD4+ T cells from PBMCs. This sequence originates from a human donor in good health. The rearrangement uses TRBV6-6 and TRBJ1-1, with a weak D call TRBD1 (5 bases). The CDR3 DNA reads TGTGCCAGCAGGCCAAACGCAGGGTCTTCGGCTTTCTTT. Protein sequence: CASRPNAGSSAFF.